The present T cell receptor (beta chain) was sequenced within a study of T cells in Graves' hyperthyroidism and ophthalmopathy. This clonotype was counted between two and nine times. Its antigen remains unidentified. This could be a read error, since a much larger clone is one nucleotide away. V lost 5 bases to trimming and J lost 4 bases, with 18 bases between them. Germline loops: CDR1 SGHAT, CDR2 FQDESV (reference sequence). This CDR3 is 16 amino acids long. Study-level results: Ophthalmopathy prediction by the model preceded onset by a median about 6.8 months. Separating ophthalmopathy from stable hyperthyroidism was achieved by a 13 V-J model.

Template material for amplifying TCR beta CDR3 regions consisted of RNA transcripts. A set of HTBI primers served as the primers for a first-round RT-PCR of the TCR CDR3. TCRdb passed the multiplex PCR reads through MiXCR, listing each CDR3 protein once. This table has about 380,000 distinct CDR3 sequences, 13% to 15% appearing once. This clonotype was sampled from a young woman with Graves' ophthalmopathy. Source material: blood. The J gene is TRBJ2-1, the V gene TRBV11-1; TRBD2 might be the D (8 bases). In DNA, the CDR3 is TGTGCCAGCAGCCCCGGGAGGGACAGTAGATACAATGAGCAGTTCTTC. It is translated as CASSPGRDSRYNEQFF.